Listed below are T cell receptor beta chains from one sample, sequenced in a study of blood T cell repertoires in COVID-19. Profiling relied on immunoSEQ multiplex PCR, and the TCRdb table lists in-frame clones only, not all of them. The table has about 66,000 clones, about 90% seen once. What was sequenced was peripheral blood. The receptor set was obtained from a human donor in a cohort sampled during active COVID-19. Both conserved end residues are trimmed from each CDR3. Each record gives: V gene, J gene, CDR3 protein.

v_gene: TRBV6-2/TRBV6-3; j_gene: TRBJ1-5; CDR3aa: ASSYDSINQPQH
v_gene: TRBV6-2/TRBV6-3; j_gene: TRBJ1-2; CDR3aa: ASSTGTGSFGYT
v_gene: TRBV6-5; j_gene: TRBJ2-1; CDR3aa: ASSYGTPTYNEQF
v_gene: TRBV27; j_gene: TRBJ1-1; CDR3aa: ASRRTGSNTEAF
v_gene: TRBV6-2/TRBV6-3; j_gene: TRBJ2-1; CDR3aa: ASSDSGQYNEQF
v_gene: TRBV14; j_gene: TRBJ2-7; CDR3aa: ASSQPVGQGSYEQY
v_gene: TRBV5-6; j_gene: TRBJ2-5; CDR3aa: ASSLTGQAPQETQY
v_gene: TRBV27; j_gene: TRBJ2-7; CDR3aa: ASSRGLGEQY
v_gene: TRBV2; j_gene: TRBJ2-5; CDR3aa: ASSTGGAETQY
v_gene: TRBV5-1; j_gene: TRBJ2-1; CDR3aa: ASSFSGGRSYNEQF
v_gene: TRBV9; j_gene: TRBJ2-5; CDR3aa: ASSVGEQGQETQY
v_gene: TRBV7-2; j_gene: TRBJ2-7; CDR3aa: ASRPTGGPPYEQY
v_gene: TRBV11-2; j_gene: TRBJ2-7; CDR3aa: ASRGGGAYEQY
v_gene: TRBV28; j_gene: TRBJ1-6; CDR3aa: ASSPEQGFYSPLH
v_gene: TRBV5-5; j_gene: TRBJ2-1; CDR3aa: ASSLEPLISYNEQF
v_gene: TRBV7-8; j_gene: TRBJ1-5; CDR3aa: ASSLGGQYSNQPQH
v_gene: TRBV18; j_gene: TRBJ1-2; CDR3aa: ASSTRGLTPLNYGYT
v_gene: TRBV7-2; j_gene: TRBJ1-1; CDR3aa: ASSPGTGGFLMNTEAF
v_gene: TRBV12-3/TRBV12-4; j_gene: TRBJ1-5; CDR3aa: AVQYSNQPQH
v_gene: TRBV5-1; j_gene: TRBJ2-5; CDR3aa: ASRFLLAEETQY
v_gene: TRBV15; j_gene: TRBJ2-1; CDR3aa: ATSRQRLANEQF
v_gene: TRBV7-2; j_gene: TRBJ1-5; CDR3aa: ASSPDGRTNQPQH
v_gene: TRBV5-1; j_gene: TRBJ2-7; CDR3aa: ASSPGLAGESLRYEQY
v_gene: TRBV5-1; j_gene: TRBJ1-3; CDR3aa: ASSRGQGDSGNTIY
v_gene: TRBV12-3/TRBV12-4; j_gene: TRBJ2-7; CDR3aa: ASTSKRPGRQY
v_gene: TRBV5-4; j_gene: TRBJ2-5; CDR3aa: ASSSVGLSETQY
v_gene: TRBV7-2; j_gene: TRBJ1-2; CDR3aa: ASSTPSGDGYT
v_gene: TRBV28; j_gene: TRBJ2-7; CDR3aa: ASSLRTGGHYEQY
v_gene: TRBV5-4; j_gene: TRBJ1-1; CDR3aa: ASSPRGDTEAF
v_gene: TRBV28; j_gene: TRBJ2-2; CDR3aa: ASSSEGGELF
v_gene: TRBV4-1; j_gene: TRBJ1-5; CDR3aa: ASSQDGQATMPQH
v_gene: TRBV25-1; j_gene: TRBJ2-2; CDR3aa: ASRGTSGKGTGELF
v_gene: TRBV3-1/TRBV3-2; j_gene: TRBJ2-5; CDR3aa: ASSLRQETQY
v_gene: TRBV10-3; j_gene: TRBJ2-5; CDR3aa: AISDFRGGRVETQY
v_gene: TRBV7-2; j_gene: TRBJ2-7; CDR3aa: ASSSARSSYEQY